This T cell receptor (beta chain) appears in the sequencing data of a study of CD8+ T cells in alopecia areata. In the study overall: Each of the treated patients was given oral tofacitinib, 5 to 10 mg twice daily, for moderate-to-severe alopecia areata.

Concerning this clone: A much larger clone lies a single base off, so this may be a read error.

The study team obtained lesional scalp punch biopsies and peripheral blood from alopecia areata patients. As the sequencing template, cDNA was produced by extracting RNA and reverse transcribing it. Profiled with immunoSEQ multiplex PCR; TCRdb holds only in-frame clones, not every one. The profile covers about 150,000 clones, with about three fifths appearing a single time and nearly 6.5% taken by the ten largest. The CDR3 is made up of 11 amino acids. Trimming pared 8 bases from V and 3 bases from J, leaving 8 bases between. Germline V gene sequence: CDR1 MNHNY, CDR2 SVGAGI (reference sequence). The genes are TRBV6-6 and TRBJ2-7, with D possibly being TRBD2 (6 bases). This receptor was taken from a human donor with alopecia areata. The sequences come from CD4+ T cells sorted from blood, collected at week 0. CDR3 in DNA: TGTGCCAGCGGGGACTTCTACGAGCAGTACTTC. It yields the protein CASGDFYEQYF.